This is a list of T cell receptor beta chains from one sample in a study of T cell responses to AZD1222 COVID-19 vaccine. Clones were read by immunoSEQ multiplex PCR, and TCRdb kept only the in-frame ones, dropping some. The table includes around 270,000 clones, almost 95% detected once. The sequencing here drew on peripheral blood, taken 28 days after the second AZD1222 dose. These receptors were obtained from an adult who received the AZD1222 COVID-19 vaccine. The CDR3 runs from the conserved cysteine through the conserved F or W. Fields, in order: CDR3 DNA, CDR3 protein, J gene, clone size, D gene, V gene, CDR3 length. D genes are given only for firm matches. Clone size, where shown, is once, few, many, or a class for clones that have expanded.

CDR3 DNA: TGCAGTGCTAAGGAAAACACTGAAGCTTTCTTT
CDR3 protein: CSAKENTEAFF
J gene: TRBJ1-1
clone size: .
D gene: .
V gene: TRBV20-1
CDR3 length: 11

CDR3 DNA: TGTGCCAGCACCGTGGGGACTAGCGGGAGAGAGACCCAGTACTTC
CDR3 protein: CASTVGTSGRETQYF
J gene: TRBJ2-5
clone size: .
D gene: TRBD2
V gene: TRBV6-5
CDR3 length: 15

CDR3 DNA: TGCAGTGCTAGTCCAGGGGAAGGCTACACCTTC
CDR3 protein: CSASPGEGYTF
J gene: TRBJ1-2
clone size: .
D gene: .
V gene: TRBV20-1
CDR3 length: 11

CDR3 DNA: TGCGCCAGCAGCCATTTGGCTCGGCGGGAGGGCGAAGATACGCAGTATTTT
CDR3 protein: CASSHLARREGEDTQYF
J gene: TRBJ2-3
clone size: .
D gene: TRBD2
V gene: TRBV4-3
CDR3 length: 17

CDR3 DNA: TGTGCCATCAGTCCTGGACTAGCGGGGGACAATGAGCAGTTCTTC
CDR3 protein: CAISPGLAGDNEQFF
J gene: TRBJ2-1
clone size: .
D gene: TRBD2
V gene: TRBV10-3
CDR3 length: 15

CDR3 DNA: TGTGCCAGCAGCCCGACAGGGGTAGCCAAAAACATTCAGTACTTC
CDR3 protein: CASSPTGVAKNIQYF
J gene: TRBJ2-4
clone size: .
D gene: TRBD1
V gene: TRBV3-1/TRBV3-2
CDR3 length: 15

CDR3 DNA: TGCAGTGCTAGGCCTGCGGATGGCTACACCTTC
CDR3 protein: CSARPADGYTF
J gene: TRBJ1-2
clone size: .
D gene: .
V gene: TRBV20-1
CDR3 length: 11

CDR3 DNA: TGTGCCAGCTATACCCTTCTGGGGGCCACCTACACCTTC
CDR3 protein: CASYTLLGATYTF
J gene: TRBJ1-2
clone size: .
D gene: .
V gene: TRBV28
CDR3 length: 13

CDR3 DNA: TGTGCCAGCAGCTTTTTTGGGGTGGCAGATACGCAGTATTTT
CDR3 protein: CASSFFGVADTQYF
J gene: TRBJ2-3
clone size: .
D gene: .
V gene: TRBV7-2
CDR3 length: 14

CDR3 DNA: TGTGCCAGCAGCCAAGAACGTCTAGCCCGCACAGATACGCAGTATTTT
CDR3 protein: CASSQERLARTDTQYF
J gene: TRBJ2-3
clone size: .
D gene: .
V gene: TRBV3-1/TRBV3-2
CDR3 length: 16

CDR3 DNA: TGTGCCAGCAGTTACAACAGGGGGAGCTATGGCTACACCTTC
CDR3 protein: CASSYNRGSYGYTF
J gene: TRBJ1-2
clone size: .
D gene: TRBD1
V gene: TRBV27
CDR3 length: 14

CDR3 DNA: TGCGCCAGCAGCTATTTGGGGACAGGGCACGAGCAGTACTTC
CDR3 protein: CASSYLGTGHEQYF
J gene: TRBJ2-7
clone size: .
D gene: TRBD1
V gene: TRBV5-1
CDR3 length: 14

CDR3 DNA: TGTGCCAGCTCGCCGGGGGGGCGCAGCTATGGCTACACCTTC
CDR3 protein: CASSPGGRSYGYTF
J gene: TRBJ1-2
clone size: .
D gene: .
V gene: TRBV4-2
CDR3 length: 14

CDR3 DNA: TGTGCCAGCAGCGTAGAGGGTAGCGGGATTTTAAAAGAGACCCAGTACTTC
CDR3 protein: CASSVEGSGILKETQYF
J gene: TRBJ2-5
clone size: .
D gene: TRBD2
V gene: TRBV9
CDR3 length: 17

CDR3 DNA: TGTGCCAGCAGTTTATATGGGAATTCACCCCTCCACTTT
CDR3 protein: CASSLYGNSPLHF
J gene: TRBJ1-6
clone size: .
D gene: .
V gene: TRBV12-3/TRBV12-4
CDR3 length: 13

CDR3 DNA: TGTGCCAGCAGCCTTGACCGAAAGGGACTCTCTAAGCTGTTTTTT
CDR3 protein: CASSLDRKGLSKLFF
J gene: TRBJ2-2
clone size: once
D gene: .
V gene: TRBV7-2
CDR3 length: 15

CDR3 DNA: TGTGCCAGCAGCCAAGATCTGCCTAGCGGGAGCTTCACAGATACGCAGTATTTT
CDR3 protein: CASSQDLPSGSFTDTQYF
J gene: TRBJ2-3
clone size: .
D gene: TRBD2
V gene: TRBV4-2
CDR3 length: 18

CDR3 DNA: TGTGCCAGCAGTCTCGACGGTGGAAACACCATATATTTT
CDR3 protein: CASSLDGGNTIYF
J gene: TRBJ1-3
clone size: .
D gene: .
V gene: TRBV12-3/TRBV12-4
CDR3 length: 13